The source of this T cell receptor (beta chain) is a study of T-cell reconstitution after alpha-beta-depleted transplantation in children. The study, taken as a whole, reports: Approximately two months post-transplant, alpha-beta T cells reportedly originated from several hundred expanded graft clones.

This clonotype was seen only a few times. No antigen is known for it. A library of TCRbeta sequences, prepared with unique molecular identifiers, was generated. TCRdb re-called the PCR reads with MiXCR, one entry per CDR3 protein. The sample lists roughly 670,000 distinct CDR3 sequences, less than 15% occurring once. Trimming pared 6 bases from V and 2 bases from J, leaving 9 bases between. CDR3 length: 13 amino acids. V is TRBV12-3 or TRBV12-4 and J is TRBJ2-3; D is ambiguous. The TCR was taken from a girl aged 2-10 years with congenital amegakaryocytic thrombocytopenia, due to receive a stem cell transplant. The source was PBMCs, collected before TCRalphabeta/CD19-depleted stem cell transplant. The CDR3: CASRQRSTDTQYF. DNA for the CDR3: TGTGCCAGCAGGCAGCGATCCACAGATACGCAGTATTTT.